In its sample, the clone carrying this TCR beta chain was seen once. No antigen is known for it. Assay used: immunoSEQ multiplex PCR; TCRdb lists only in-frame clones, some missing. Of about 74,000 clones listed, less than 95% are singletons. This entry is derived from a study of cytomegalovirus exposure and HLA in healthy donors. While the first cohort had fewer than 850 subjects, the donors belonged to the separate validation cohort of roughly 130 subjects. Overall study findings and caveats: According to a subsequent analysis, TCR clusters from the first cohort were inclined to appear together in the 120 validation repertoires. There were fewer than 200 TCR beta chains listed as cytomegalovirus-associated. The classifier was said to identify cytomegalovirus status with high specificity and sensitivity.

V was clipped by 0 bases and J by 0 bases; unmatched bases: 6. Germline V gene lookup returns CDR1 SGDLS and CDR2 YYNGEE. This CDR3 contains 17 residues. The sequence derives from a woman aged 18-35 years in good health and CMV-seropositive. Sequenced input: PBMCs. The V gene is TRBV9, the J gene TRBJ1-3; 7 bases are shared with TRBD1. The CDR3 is CASSVEGARRSGNTIYF. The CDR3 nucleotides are TGTGCCAGCAGCGTAGAGGGGGCCAGACGCTCTGGAAACACCATATATTTT.